These 27 T cell receptor beta chains share one sample of origin, sequenced in a study of beta chain features in type 1 diabetes listed by TCRdb under 2018. No antigen is known for these receptors. Broad study findings and their caveats: In all four CD4+ subsets, TCRB CDR3 length was moderately but significantly shorter in type 1 diabetes patients.

The receptor library was made with the immunoSEQ multiplex PCR assay. The High Capacity cDNA Reverse Transcription Kit was used to reverse transcribe all of the isolated RNA, meaning that expressed TCRB transcripts were what got sequenced. As stored in TCRdb, this immuneACCESS dataset retains in-frame rearrangements with V and J assigned. A fraction of the clones does not appear; measured against another copy, unresolved V genes explain less than half of the discrepancy, and the remainder lacks a known reason. Here the sample has more than 250,000 clones; approximately 25% occur a single time. In total, the top ten clones hold 0.012% of the sample. The specimen sequenced was naive CD4+ T cells from blood. The cell subset or site label corresponds to: true naive CD4+ T cells. The receptor set was obtained from a woman aged 25 to 39 with type 1 diabetes.

Of note for this clone: Within the sample, other DNA sequences also encode this same CDR3. The V and J genes are TRBV18 and TRBJ2-5; possible D gene TRBD1, 5 bases. The CDR3 has 13 amino acids. The germline gives CDR1 KGHSH, CDR2 LQKENI. V was shortened by 3 bases and J by 5 bases, with 10 bases between the two germline ends. The CDR3 reads CASSPGRDETQYF. The DNA of the CDR3 is TGTGCCAGCTCACCGGGCAGGGATGAGACCCAGTACTTC.

The chain uses TRBV18 and TRBJ2-7, with D perhaps matching TRBD2 (6 bases). The CDR3 covers 13 residues. The V gene's germline CDR1 is KGHSH and CDR2 LQKENI. V lost 3 bases and J 3 bases, leaving 9 bases between the germline ends. Here the CDR3 reads CASSPGTFYEQYF. The CDR3 region has the DNA TGTGCCAGCTCACCCGGGACTTTCTACGAGCAGTACTTC.

This clone showed up just once. V gene TRBV10-3 combines with J gene TRBJ2-1; D uncertain. Germline V gene data show CDR1 as ENHRY and CDR2 as SYGVKD. The CDR3 runs to 13 residues. Trimming pared 4 bases from V and 8 bases from J, leaving 12 bases between. DNA for the CDR3: TGTGCCATCAGTGGACTCGAACGCGATGAGCAGTTCTTC. Amino acids: CAISGLERDEQFF.

There are a few counts of this clone. The chain employs TRBV5-1 and TRBJ2-1, with 10 bases matching TRBD2. The CDR3 runs to 14 residues. Germline V gene data show CDR1 as SGHRS and CDR2 as YFSETQ. V lost 9 bases and J lost 4; bases outside the gene matches: 7. The CDR3 bases are TGCGCCACCCAAGCGGGAGGGATTTACAATGAGCAGTTCTTC. Amino acid sequence: CATQAGGIYNEQFF.

The chain has TRBV29-1 and TRBJ2-7, with 10 positions matching TRBD1. Germline CDR1 is SQVTM and CDR2 is ANQGSEA. CDR3 size: 14 residues. V lost 6 bases to trimming and J lost 3 bases; unmatched junction nucleotides: 8. The CDR3 reads CSVGRTGGIYEQYF. For the CDR3, the DNA is TGCAGCGTGGGTCGGACAGGGGGGATCTACGAGCAGTACTTC.

The rearrangement links TRBV7-9 to TRBJ2-1, with D possibly TRBD1 on 6 matching bases. Trimming took off 5 bases at V and 0 bases at J, with 14 bases between the two ends. The CDR3 sequence is 16 residues long. Germline CDR1 and CDR2: SEHNR and FQNEAQ (reference sequence). The CDR3 region has the DNA TGTGCCAGCAGCGCCCGACAGGTCTTCTCCTACAATGAGCAGTTCTTC. Translating it yields CASSARQVFSYNEQFF.

CDR3 sequence reads: CASSLGSGYEQYF. CDR3 DNA sequence: TGTGCCAGCAGCTTGGGATCCGGCTACGAGCAGTACTTC. The rearrangement links TRBV5-4 to TRBJ2-7; D is unclear. Germline-derived CDR1 and CDR2 are SGHNT and YYREEE (reference sequence). This CDR3 comprises 13 residues. The V and J ends lost 0 bases and 3 bases respectively, with 7 bases between them.

The gene calls are TRBV28 and TRBJ2-7; 7 bases align to TRBD1. Germline lookup yields CDR1 MDHEN and CDR2 SYDVKM. The length of the CDR3 is 12 residues. Trimming cost V 6 bases and J 11 bases; bases outside gene matches: 10. CDR3 sequence: CASRGQALGKYF. CDR3 bases: TGTGCCAGCAGAGGACAGGCACTCGGGAAGTACTTC.

This clone was seen more than once but under ten times. This chain uses TRBV10-1 with TRBJ1-1; D remains ambiguous. Germline-derived CDR1 and CDR2 are WNHNN and SYGVQD (reference sequence). The V and J ends lost 2 bases and 6 bases respectively, with 10 bases between them. This CDR3 has 13 residues. The CDR3 spells CASSEAANAEAFF. In nucleotides, the CDR3 is TGCGCCAGCAGTGAGGCCGCTAATGCTGAAGCTTTCTTT.

The rearrangement uses TRBV7-9 and TRBJ1-2, with D maybe TRBD1 (5 bases). Per germline, CDR1 SEHNR and CDR2 FQNEAQ (reference sequence). Deletions cut 6 bases from V and 5 bases from J, with 13 bases between. The CDR3 has 13 residues. Here the CDR3 DNA reads TGTGCCAGCAGTAAAGGGGTAGGGTATGGCTACACCTTC. Its translation: CASSKGVGYGYTF.

The chain combines TRBV18 with TRBJ2-1; tentative D call: TRBD2 (5 bases). The CDR3 length is 13 residues. Trimming pared 6 bases from V and 5 bases from J, leaving 11 bases between. The germline V gene has CDR1 KGHSH and CDR2 LQKENI. CDR3: CASSLGADNEQFF. DNA for the CDR3: TGTGCCAGCTCCCTGGGAGCTGACAATGAGCAGTTCTTC.

Only a few counts were recorded for this clone. This rearrangement joins TRBV28 to TRBJ1-5; D is ambiguous. The germline V gene encodes CDR1 MDHEN and CDR2 SYDVKM. This CDR3 has 14 amino acids. Between the trimmed V and J ends, which lost 7 bases and 6 bases, there was a span of 16 bases. In nucleotides, the CDR3 is TGTGCCAGCAACACTATGACGCGTTCTCAGCCCCAGCATTTT. Protein product: CASNTMTRSQPQHF.

CDR3 loop: CASRNSFEAFF. CDR3 sequence (DNA): TGTGCCAGTAGAAACAGCTTTGAAGCTTTCTTT. The chain links TRBV19 to TRBJ1-1; D not certain. This CDR3 comprises 11 residues. Germline values: CDR1 LNHDA, CDR2 SQIVND (reference sequence). V was cut by 6 bases and J by 7 bases, with 9 bases left in between.

The V and J genes are TRBV9 and TRBJ1-1; possible D gene TRBD1, 5 bases. From germline, CDR1 is SGDLS and CDR2 YYNGEE. This CDR3 comprises 14 residues. V was trimmed by 3 bases and J by 1 base, leaving 10 bases between them. The CDR3 protein is CASSGPDRNTEAFF. The DNA of the CDR3 is TGTGCCAGCAGCGGACCCGACAGGAACACTGAAGCTTTCTTT.

As to this clone: The junction departs from germline at one end; a sequencing error may be responsible. V usage is TRBV7-7 and J usage is TRBJ2-1; D is perhaps TRBD1 (6 bases). CDR3 length: 18 amino acids. Per germline, CDR1 SSHAT and CDR2 FNYEAQ (reference sequence). The CDR3 here is CASSPERPRTDTYNEQFF. The CDR3 coding sequence is TGTGCTAGCAGCCCTGAGAGACCAAGGACAGACACCTACAATGAGCAGTTCTTC.

This chain connects TRBV19 to TRBJ2-7; D is ambiguous. The CDR3 totals 14 residues. Trimming pared 6 bases from V and 0 bases from J, leaving 12 bases between. CDR1 and CDR2 from the germline V gene are LNHDA and SQIVND (reference sequence). As DNA, the CDR3 is TGTGCCAGTAGCTCCCGCGGATACTCCTACGAGCAGTACTTC. It translates to CASSSRGYSYEQYF.

V and J are TRBV30 and TRBJ2-1, with a possible D match to TRBD2 (6 bases). Germline CDR1 reads GTSNPN; CDR2 reads SVGIG (reference sequence). The CDR3 length is 14 residues. V lost 1 base, J lost 9 bases, and 16 bases lay in between. The DNA of the CDR3 is TGTGCCTGGAGTGGGGGACTTACCGCTGGTGAGCAGTTCTTC. Amino acids: CAWSGGLTAGEQFF. Variable domain in full (rest from reference TRBV30 and TRBJ2-1): SQTIHQWPATLVQPVGSPLSLECTVEGTSNPNLYWYRQAAGRGLQLLFYSVGIGQISSEVPQNLSASRPQDRQFILSSKKLLLSDSGFYLCAWSGGLTAGEQFFGPGTRLTVL.

This clone was seen a few times. The chain couples TRBV29-1 to TRBJ2-3; the match to TRBD2 covers 8 bases. Trimming removed 0 bases from V and 3 bases from J; junction bases left unmatched: 8. There are 16 residues in the CDR3. Germline V gene lookup returns CDR1 SQVTM and CDR2 ANQGSEA. DNA of the CDR3: TGCAGCGTTGAAGACTCCGGGACTAGTCAGACAGATACGCAGTATTTT. Translation: CSVEDSGTSQTDTQYF.

V and J are TRBV7-9 and TRBJ2-7; a possible D gene is TRBD2 (5 bases). Germline assignment: CDR1 SEHNR and CDR2 FQNEAQ (reference sequence). This CDR3 comprises 13 residues. The V and J ends lost 3 bases and 4 bases respectively, with 10 bases between them. This chain's CDR3 is CASSFGEGYEQYF. The CDR3 DNA sequence: TGTGCCAGCAGCTTCGGGGAAGGGTACGAGCAGTACTTC.

This clone was counted only a few times. The chain employs TRBV6-5 and TRBJ2-7; D gene uncertain. Between the trimmed V and J ends, which lost 2 bases and 1 base, there was a span of 6 bases. Germline V lookup: CDR1 MNHEY, CDR2 SVGAGI. This CDR3 comprises 13 residues. For the CDR3, the DNA is TGTGCCAGCAGTTACCGAGAGTCCTACGAGCAGTACTTC. It encodes CASSYRESYEQYF.

CDR3 protein: CASSPPTSDYEQYF. The DNA of the CDR3 is TGTGCCAGCTCACCACCGACTAGCGACTACGAGCAGTACTTC. The V and J genes are TRBV18 and TRBJ2-7; 8 bases fit TRBD2. Per germline, CDR1 KGHSH and CDR2 LQKENI. CDR3 length: 14 residues. V lost 0 bases and J lost 3; bases outside the gene matches: 1.

V usage is TRBV19 and J usage is TRBJ1-4; tentatively, D is TRBD1 (5 bases). The germline V gene encodes CDR1 LNHDA and CDR2 SQIVND (reference sequence). The V and J ends lost 5 bases and 8 bases respectively, with 12 bases between them. This CDR3 contains 13 residues. DNA for the CDR3: TGTGCCAGTAGTCGGGGGAATAGGGAAAAACTGTTTTTT. It translates to CASSRGNREKLFF.

In its sample, this clone was seen a few times. The V call is TRBV29-1, the J call TRBJ2-3, with D possibly being TRBD2 (7 bases). Trimming removed 5 bases at V and 3 bases at J, with 18 bases between. Germline V gives CDR1 SQVTM, CDR2 ANQGSEA. This CDR3 spans 15 amino acids. The CDR3 spells CSVLPTGGRTDTQYF. In DNA, the CDR3 is TGCAGCGTTCTCCCCACCGGGGGGCGAACAGATACGCAGTATTTT.

The chain employs TRBV18 and TRBJ1-1, with TRBD1 as a possible D gene (5 bases). V lost 6 bases and J lost 1, with 12 bases in between. CDR1 is KGHSH and CDR2 is LQKENI in the germline V gene. This CDR3 contains 14 residues. The CDR3 region is CASSRDPGNTEAFF. The DNA of the CDR3 is TGTGCCAGCTCGCGGGACCCGGGGAACACTGAAGCTTTCTTT.

This clone appeared a few times. J is TRBJ2-7 and V is TRBV5-1; D remains ambiguous. The CDR3 contains 14 residues. Germline CDR1 SGHRS, CDR2 YFSETQ. V was pared by 0 bases and J by 3 bases, with 10 bases between. The CDR3, as DNA: TGCGCCAGCAGCTTGGAGCCCCTATACTACGAGCAGTACTTC. This translates into CASSLEPLYYEQYF.

This sequence joins TRBV15 and TRBJ2-2; 7 bases fit TRBD1. The CDR3 has 16 amino acids. V shed 5 bases and J 6 bases; nucleotides not matched to a gene: 12. Germline assignment: CDR1 LNHNV and CDR2 YYDKDF (reference sequence). The CDR3 loop is CATSASGDSSPGELFF. CDR3 bases: TGTGCCACCAGCGCAAGTGGGGACAGCTCCCCCGGGGAGCTGTTTTTT.

This clone was counted only a few times. The V gene is TRBV30, the J gene TRBJ2-7, with D possibly matching TRBD2 (5 bases). Per germline, CDR1 GTSNPN and CDR2 SVGIG (reference sequence). Trimming took off 5 bases at V and 0 bases at J, with 8 bases between the two ends. This CDR3 region has 12 residues. CDR3 DNA sequence: TGTGCCTGGGCAGGAGGCTCCTACGAGCAGTACTTC. Its translation: CAWAGGSYEQYF.